The sample holds a few counts of the clone carrying this T cell receptor (beta chain). Its matching antigen is unknown. PCR used 60 Vbeta primers and 13 Jbeta primers. Assay: immunoSEQ multiplex PCR; the TCRdb copy retains only in-frame clones and omits some. The table has some 97,000 clones, around three quarters seen once; the top ten hold over 3.5%. V was pared by 8 bases and J by 6 bases, with 2 bases of the junction left unmatched. The CDR3 totals 12 residues. Germline CDR1 reads LNHDA; CDR2 reads SQIVND (reference sequence). The data were obtained in a study of cytomegalovirus exposure and HLA in healthy donors. General observations from the study: A list of about 160 TCR beta chains associated with cytomegalovirus was given.

The rearrangement links TRBV19 to TRBJ1-1; 11 bases match TRBD1. This clonotype originated in a woman in her forties or fifties in good health and CMV-seropositive. Specimen: PBMCs. This chain's CDR3 is CASGQGAPEAFF. The CDR3 nucleotides are TGTGCCAGTGGACAGGGGGCCCCTGAAGCTTTCTTT.